What follows describes a single TCR beta chain. Its antigen is as yet unknown. The sample belongs to a study of radiotherapy plus CTLA-4 blockade in lung cancer. Study information: An objective response was seen in 15% to 20% of patients, and disease control in around 33%. Study-wide points: Expansion in blood of tumor-derived TCR clones was seen after radiotherapy plus ipilimumab. Increased serum interferon-beta after radiation also reportedly predicted response strongly.

Generated by immunoSEQ multiplex PCR, the TCRdb table keeps only in-frame clones and is missing some. The table lists about 100,000 clones, roughly 80% of them singletons, with around 0.8% in the top ten. This CDR3 has 17 residues. Trimming took off 1 base at V and 8 bases at J, with 21 bases between the two ends. The V gene's germline CDR1 is MGHDK and CDR2 SYGVNS. The V call is TRBV25-1, the J call TRBJ2-1, with D maybe TRBD2 (5 bases). This TCR derives from a human donor with non-small cell lung cancer who had stable disease on radiotherapy plus ipilimumab. The starting material was peripheral blood, obtained from a patient treated with radiotherapy plus ipilimumab. CDR3 sequence reads: CASSELSGSGRSDEQFF. As DNA, the CDR3 is TGTGCCAGCAGTGAATTGAGCGGCAGTGGCCGTTCTGATGAGCAGTTCTTC.